The 16 T cell receptor beta chains below all came from one sample that was sequenced in a study of T cell responses to AZD1222 COVID-19 vaccine. Here immunoSEQ multiplex PCR was the method, and the copy in TCRdb shows in-frame clones only, minus some. The sample consists of 84,000 or so clones, more than 90% of them appearing once. The starting material was peripheral blood, obtained on day 0 of AZD1222 vaccination. The receptors were sampled from an adult in good health.

The chain has TRBV27 and TRBJ1-5, with TRBD1 matching 7 bases. The CDR3 totals 13 residues. V lost 8 bases, J lost 7 bases, and 8 bases stayed unmatched. Germline V CDR1 and CDR2: MNHEY, SMNVEV (reference sequence). The CDR3 loop reads CASLDRVYQPQHF. The CDR3 region has the DNA TGTGCCAGCCTAGACAGGGTATACCAGCCCCAGCATTTT.

This sequence joins TRBV7-9 and TRBJ1-3; D unresolved. Deletions cut 1 base from V and 0 bases from J, with 13 bases between. The CDR3 covers 17 residues. Germline-derived CDR1 and CDR2 are SEHNR and FQNEAQ (reference sequence). CDR3 in amino acids: CASSLEGALSSGNTIYF. The CDR3 coding sequence is TGTGCCAGCAGCTTAGAGGGCGCGCTGAGCTCTGGAAACACCATATATTTT.

This clone was observed a handful of times. The V call is TRBV25-1, the J call TRBJ2-2, with D perhaps being TRBD1 or TRBD2 (5 bases each). This CDR3 is built from 16 residues. The V end lost 6 bases, the J end lost 1 base, and 15 bases lay between the germline ends. CDR1 is MGHDK and CDR2 is SYGVNS in the germline V gene. The CDR3, as DNA: TGTGCCAGCAGCCGCGAGGGGTCGGGGAACACCGGGGAGCTGTTTTTT. Protein: CASSREGSGNTGELFF.

The V gene is TRBV19, the J gene TRBJ2-2; 11 positions match TRBD2. Germline CDR1 is LNHDA and CDR2 is SQIVND (reference sequence). V dropped 6 bases and J dropped 1; count of bases not matched to a gene: 7. This CDR3 has 17 amino acids. CDR3 nucleotides: TGTGCCAGTAGAACCGCCACTAGCGGGAGGAACACCGGGGAGCTGTTTTTT. Translated: CASRTATSGRNTGELFF. Full variable domain (missing parts from reference TRBV19 and TRBJ2-2): DGGITQSPKYLFRKEGQNVTLSCEQNLNHDAMYWYRQDPGQGLRLIYYSQIVNDFQKGDIAEGYSVSREKKESFPLTVTSAQKNPTAFYLCASRTATSGRNTGELFFGEGSRLTVL.

The rearrangement links TRBV28 to TRBJ1-1, with unresolved D. This CDR3 has 12 amino acids. Germline V lookup: CDR1 MDHEN, CDR2 SYDVKM. V lost 7 bases and J 11 bases, leaving 17 bases between the germline ends. CDR3 in amino acids: CASINQQGRAFF. As DNA, the CDR3 is TGTGCCAGCATCAACCAACAAGGTCGTGCTTTCTTT.

This sequence joins TRBV28 and TRBJ2-1; D is uncertain. Germline-derived CDR1 and CDR2 are MDHEN and SYDVKM. The V gene lost 5 bases and the J gene lost 0 bases, with 14 bases spanning the gap. The CDR3 length is 16 residues. The CDR3 sequence: CASSPVRTSSYNEQFF. The CDR3, as DNA: TGTGCCAGCAGTCCTGTCCGGACGAGCTCCTACAATGAGCAGTTCTTC.

J is TRBJ2-5 and V is TRBV7-6, with D possibly matching TRBD2 (5 bases). Looked up from germline, CDR1 is SGHVS and CDR2 is FNYEAQ. Trimming took 5 bases from V and 1 from J, leaving 14 bases between them. This CDR3 has 15 residues. The DNA of the CDR3 is TGTGCCAGCAGCCCCGCTCGGGGATCCCAAGAGACCCAGTACTTC. Translating gives CASSPARGSQETQYF.

The sample holds one count of this clone. The chain combines TRBV7-9 with TRBJ1-1, with TRBD1 matching over 11 bases. The J segment lost 5 bases and the V segment lost 3 bases, leaving 5 bases of the junction unmatched. This CDR3 is 15 amino acids long. The germline V gene has CDR1 SEHNR and CDR2 FQNEAQ (reference sequence). CDR3 nucleotides: TGTGCCAGCAGCTTGGGGGACAGGGGGAGGACTGAAGCTTTCTTT. Amino acids: CASSLGDRGRTEAFF. The whole variable domain, remainder taken from reference TRBV7-9 and TRBJ1-1, is DTGVSQNPRHKITKRGQNVTFRCDPISEHNRLYWYRQTLGQGPEFLTYFQNEAQLEKSRLLSDRFSAERPKGSFSTLEIQRTEQGDSAMYLCASSLGDRGRTEAFFGQGTRLTVV.

The chain is built from TRBV28 and TRBJ2-7; D not certain. The CDR3 sequence is 14 residues long. Germline V gene sequence: CDR1 MDHEN, CDR2 SYDVKM. Trimming pared 4 bases from V and 2 bases from J, leaving 12 bases between. Here the CDR3 reads CASSSPHRTYEQYF. The CDR3 DNA reads as TGTGCCAGCAGTTCCCCTCACCGGACCTACGAGCAGTACTTC.

The chain has TRBV7-2 and TRBJ1-2, with 7 bases identical to TRBD1. Trimming at V came to 5 bases and at J to 3 bases, leaving 9 bases not matched to a gene. In germline, CDR1 is SGHTA, CDR2 FQGNSA. The CDR3 is 15 residues long. CDR3 region: CASSKTGPSDYGYTF. As DNA, the CDR3 is TGTGCCAGCAGCAAGACAGGGCCCTCAGACTATGGCTACACCTTC.

The chain recombines TRBV18 with TRBJ2-2; the D is unclear. Germline V lookup: CDR1 KGHSH, CDR2 LQKENI. The CDR3 runs to 16 residues. V lost 6 bases and J 2 bases, leaving 16 bases between the germline ends. The CDR3 reads CASSPQGGRNTGELFF. CDR3 nucleotide sequence: TGTGCCAGCTCGCCTCAAGGCGGCAGAAACACCGGGGAGCTGTTTTTT.

The chain links TRBV7-3 to TRBJ1-1; D may be TRBD1 (5 bases). The CDR3 contains 13 residues. Germline values: CDR1 SGHTA, CDR2 FQGTGA. Trimming removed 6 bases from V and 1 base from J, with 9 bases in between. CDR3 nucleotides: TGTGCCAGCAGAACGACAGAGAACACTGAAGCTTTCTTT. Its protein is CASRTTENTEAFF.

The chain recombines TRBV7-2 with TRBJ2-7; D is unclear. V was trimmed by 2 bases and J by 0 bases, leaving 11 bases between them. Germline values: CDR1 SGHTA, CDR2 FQGNSA. The CDR3 contains 15 residues. The CDR3 loop reads CASSLSHTPSYEQYF. The CDR3 DNA reads as TGTGCCAGCAGCTTATCGCATACCCCCTCCTACGAGCAGTACTTC. Full variable domain (missing parts from reference TRBV7-2 and TRBJ2-7): GAGVSQSPSNKVTEKGKDVELRCDPISGHTALYWYRQSLGQGLEFLIYFQGNSAPDKSGLPSDRFSAERTGGSVSTLTIQRTQQEDSAVYLCASSLSHTPSYEQYFGPGTRLTVT.

The chain uses TRBV28 and TRBJ1-2; TRBD1 aligns across 7 bases. V gave up 6 bases and J gave up 4 bases; unmatched junction bases: 5. Germline V lookup: CDR1 MDHEN, CDR2 SYDVKM. The CDR3 extends over 13 amino acids. This CDR3 reads CASSYDRAYGYTF. The CDR3 nucleotides are TGTGCCAGCAGCTACGACAGGGCCTATGGCTACACCTTC.

This clone is judged medium-sized. This rearrangement joins TRBV2 to TRBJ1-1; tentative D call: TRBD1 (6 bases). The germline V gene has CDR1 SNHLY and CDR2 FYNNEI. The CDR3 consists of 15 residues. Trimming pared 3 bases from V and 1 base from J, leaving 12 bases between. The CDR3 nucleotides read TGTGCCAGCAGTGATTGGGGGCTTCGGAACACTGAAGCTTTCTTT. It translates to CASSDWGLRNTEAFF.

The chain links TRBV27 to TRBJ1-3; possibly TRBD1 for D (5 bases). Trimming took 6 bases from V and 4 from J, leaving 13 bases between them. This CDR3 is 14 amino acids long. The germline CDR1 and CDR2 sequences are MNHEY and SMNVEV (reference sequence). The CDR3 region is CASRPTGAGNTIYF. In nucleotides, the CDR3 is TGTGCCAGCAGGCCAACAGGAGCAGGAAACACCATATATTTT.